This T cell receptor beta chain appears in the sequencing data of a study of shared clonotypes between healthy human individuals. Study findings and constraints: Clonotype sharing across a few donors was observed for 4% to 6.5% of naive CD4 clonotypes.

This CDR3 has 16 residues. Germline assignment: CDR1 GTSNPN and CDR2 SVGIG (reference sequence). With 0 bases clipped from V and 2 bases from J, the junction kept 7 bases outside the gene matches. Only Caucasian adults living in Nashville, Tennessee served as donors. The CD4+ fraction was divided into a CD45RA+ naive subset and a CD45RA-negative memory subset. Sequencing used immunoSEQ multiplex PCR; TCRdb keeps in-frame clones, though not all of them. The top ten clones hold 0.39% of a sample with 2.3 million or so clones, approximately 93% of them seen once. As for this clone: Its antigen is not known.

The TCR sequence derives from a man aged 18 to 29 in good health. Some clones in this sample may be carry-over from other donors' samples. V and J are TRBV30 and TRBJ2-1; TRBD1 matches 7 bases. The source material was naive CD4+ T cells from PBMCs. The sample's subset: CD45RA+ positively selected. Written as DNA, the CDR3 is TGTGCCTGGAGTGTAGGGGGCCAGGGACCCTACAATGAGCAGTTCTTC. This encodes CAWSVGGQGPYNEQFF.